The rows below give T cell receptor beta chains drawn from one sample of a study of cytomegalovirus exposure and HLA in healthy donors. The repertoire was sequenced with immunoSEQ multiplex PCR; TCRdb's copy has only in-frame clones and lacks some. Counted here are around 150,000 clones, 50% to 75% occurring once; the ten biggest clones make up 2% to 2.5%. The specimen was PBMCs. The source of these receptors is a woman in her 40s in good health and CMV-seronegative. The CDR3 runs from the conserved cysteine through the conserved F or W. D genes are given only for firm matches. Size is omitted from some rows. Given values are once, few, many or a class for expanded clones.

NA	TRBV6-5	TRBJ1-6	few	TGTGCCAGCAGCGGACTAAATGATAATTCACCCCTCCACTTT	CASSGLNDNSPLHF
NA	TRBV19	TRBJ1-5	NA	TGTGCCAGTAGTCCCGAGAACGACGGGGGCAATCAGCCCCAGCATTTT	CASSPENDGGNQPQHF
NA	TRBV2	TRBJ2-7	NA	TGTGCCAGCAGTCAACAGGTTCCTCAGGTGGACTTC	CASSQQVPQVDF
NA	TRBV7-8	TRBJ1-1	NA	TGTGCCAGCAGCTTGAAGAGTTGGACTGAAGCTTTCTTT	CASSLKSWTEAFF
NA	TRBV9	TRBJ2-1	NA	TGTGCCAGCAGCGTAGGGCTAGGCTCCTACAATGAGCAGTTCTTC	CASSVGLGSYNEQFF
TRBD1	TRBV28	TRBJ1-5	NA	TGTGCCAGCAGTTTCGCATACCGGGACAGGAATCAGCCCCAGCATTTT	CASSFAYRDRNQPQHF
TRBD1	TRBV10-2	TRBJ1-2	NA	TGCGCCAGCACCGGACAGGGGCCATATGGCTACACCTTC	CASTGQGPYGYTF
NA	TRBV5-4	TRBJ1-1	NA	TGTGCCAGCAGCTTCACCACGTCGGGATTTGCTGAAGCTTTCTTT	CASSFTTSGFAEAFF
NA	TRBV4-1	TRBJ1-2	NA	TGCGCCAGCAGCCAAGGTTCCGGGGGGACACCCTATGGCTACACCTTC	CASSQGSGGTPYGYTF
TRBD1	TRBV4-2	TRBJ2-5	NA	TGTGCCAGCAGCCGAGGGGACAGGGGACTAACTCAATGGGCCCAGTACTTC	CASSRGDRGLTQWAQYF
TRBD2	TRBV4-1	TRBJ2-7	NA	TGCGCCAGCAGACTAACGACTAGCGGGGGGCCCTACGAGCAGTACTTC	CASRLTTSGGPYEQYF
NA	TRBV2	TRBJ1-1	NA	TGTGCCAGCAGTGAAGCGCGGAGAAACACTGAAGCTTTCTTT	CASSEARRNTEAFF
TRBD2	TRBV10-3	TRBJ2-7	NA	TGTGCCATCAGGGGGGGGGTGGGATACGAGCAGTACTTC	CAIRGGVGYEQYF
NA	TRBV7-2	TRBJ2-7	NA	TGTGCCAGCAGCTTTTCAGGTTCCTACGAGCAGTACTTC	CASSFSGSYEQYF
NA	TRBV7-9	TRBJ2-1	many	TGTGCCAGCACCTCAACGGGTCCCTACAATGAGCAGTTCTTC	CASTSTGPYNEQFF
NA	TRBV25-1	TRBJ1-1	NA	TGTGCCAGCAGTGAATTGGGGGGGAACACTGAAGCCTTCTTT	CASSELGGNTEAFF
NA	TRBV7-8	TRBJ1-4	once	TGTGCCAGCAGCTTAGTAGGTAGCCGTAATGAAAAACTGTTTTTT	CASSLVGSRNEKLFF
TRBD1	TRBV5-1	TRBJ1-2	NA	TGCGCCAGCAGGTACACAGGGGGCTATGGCTACACCTTC	CASRYTGGYGYTF
NA	TRBV7-2	TRBJ2-2	NA	TGTGCCAGCAGCCGTACGGGACTTCCGAACACCGGGGAGCTGTTTTTT	CASSRTGLPNTGELFF
NA	TRBV25-1	TRBJ2-1	NA	TGTGCCAGCAGACAGCACAATGAGCAGTTCTTC	CASRQHNEQFF
TRBD1	TRBV9	TRBJ1-4	NA	TGTGCCAGCAGCGTAAAGGGGACAGGGCCAACTAATGAAAAACTGTTTTTT	CASSVKGTGPTNEKLFF
NA	TRBV9	TRBJ2-2	NA	TGTGCCAGCAGCCCCCTGGGGCGGCGAAACACCGGGGAGCTGTTTTTT	CASSPLGRRNTGELFF
NA	TRBV27	TRBJ2-7	NA	TGTGCCAGCAGTTTACCAGGGGCTTACGAGCAGTACTTC	CASSLPGAYEQYF
TRBD2	TRBV4-2	TRBJ2-5	NA	TGTGCCAGCAGCCAAGGTAGTAGCGGGGGGGCCTATGAGACCCAGTACTTC	CASSQGSSGGAYETQYF
NA	TRBV30	TRBJ2-7	few	TGTGCCTGGAAGGACAACACCTACGAGCAGTACTTC	CAWKDNTYEQYF
NA	TRBV19	TRBJ1-2	NA	TGTGCCAGTAGTATTCCGGGCTCCGGAGGCAACTTC	CASSIPGSGGNF
NA	TRBV7-3	TRBJ2-5	NA	TGTGCCAGCAGCCCCATGAGGGACTTCGAGACCCAGTACTTC	CASSPMRDFETQYF
TRBD1	TRBV6-5	TRBJ1-2	NA	TGTGCCAGCAGTTACGGGACAGGGCCTAACTATGGCTACACCTTC	CASSYGTGPNYGYTF
NA	TRBV7-6	TRBJ1-4	NA	TGTGCCAGCAGCTCGACGCTAGGGGGGGCCTATGAAAAACTGTTTTTT	CASSSTLGGAYEKLFF
NA	TRBV13	TRBJ2-7	NA	TGTGCCAGCAGCGGAGAACTACGGGAGCAGTACTTC	CASSGELREQYF
NA	TRBV5-1	TRBJ2-3	NA	TGCGCCAGCAGCCTGGGGGAGACAGATACGCAGTATTTT	CASSLGETDTQYF
NA	TRBV27	TRBJ1-2	NA	TGTGCCAGCAGTCCATATCGGACTCCTGGCTATGGCTACACCTTC	CASSPYRTPGYGYTF
TRBD1	TRBV9	TRBJ1-2	NA	TGTGCCAGCAGCGTAGGGGGACAGACCTTCTATGGCTACACCTTC	CASSVGGQTFYGYTF
NA	TRBV7-8	TRBJ2-3	NA	TGTGCCAGCAGCTCCAATCGGGGATCCACAGATACGCAGTATTTT	CASSSNRGSTDTQYF